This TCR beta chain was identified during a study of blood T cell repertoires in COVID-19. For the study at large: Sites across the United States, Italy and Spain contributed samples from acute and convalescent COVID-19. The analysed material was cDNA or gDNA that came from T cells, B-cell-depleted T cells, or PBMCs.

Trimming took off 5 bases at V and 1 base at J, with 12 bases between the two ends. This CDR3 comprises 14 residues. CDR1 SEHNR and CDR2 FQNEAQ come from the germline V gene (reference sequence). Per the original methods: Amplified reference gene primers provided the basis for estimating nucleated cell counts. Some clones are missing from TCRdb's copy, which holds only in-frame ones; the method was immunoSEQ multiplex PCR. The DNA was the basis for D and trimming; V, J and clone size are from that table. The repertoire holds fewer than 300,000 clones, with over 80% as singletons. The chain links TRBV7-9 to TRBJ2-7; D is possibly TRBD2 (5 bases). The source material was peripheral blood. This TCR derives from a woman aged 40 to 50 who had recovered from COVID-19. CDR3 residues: CASSLGDWSYEQYF. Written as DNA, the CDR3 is TGTGCCAGCAGCCTCGGGGATTGGTCCTACGAGCAGTACTTC. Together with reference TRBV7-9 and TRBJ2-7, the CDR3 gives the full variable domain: DTGVSQNPRHKITKRGQNVTFRCDPISEHNRLYWYRQTLGQGPEFLTYFQNEAQLEKSRLLSDRFSAERPKGSFSTLEIQRTEQGDSAMYLCASSLGDWSYEQYFGPGTRLTVT.